These 32 T cell receptor beta chains came from one sample sequenced in a study of blood T cell repertoires in COVID-19. Profiling relied on immunoSEQ multiplex PCR, and the TCRdb table lists in-frame clones only, not all of them. The sample comprises under 95,000 clones, 80% to 95% of which are singletons, and 2.5% to 3% rests with the top ten. Source material: peripheral blood. The receptors here all came from a man aged 50 to 60 with COVID-19, enrolled during active disease.

The rearrangement links TRBV28 to TRBJ2-5, with 7 nucleotides matching TRBD2. The junction had 11 bases not matched to a gene; V was cut back by 4 bases and J by 9 bases. The germline gives CDR1 MDHEN, CDR2 SYDVKM. This CDR3 has 14 residues. CDR3 residues: CASSSRRLAGAQYF. The CDR3, as DNA: TGTGCCAGCAGTTCCCGAAGGCTTGCGGGGGCCCAGTACTTC.

This chain connects TRBV30 to TRBJ2-2, with 10 bases aligning to TRBD2. V dropped 4 bases and J dropped 6; count of bases not matched to a gene: 5. The CDR3 is 14 residues long. CDR1 GTSNPN and CDR2 SVGIG come from the germline V gene (reference sequence). CDR3 region: CAWKLAGDAGELFF. In nucleotides, the CDR3 is TGTGCCTGGAAGCTAGCGGGAGACGCCGGGGAGCTGTTTTTT. The full variable domain, in which reference TRBV30 and TRBJ2-2 provide the parts outside the CDR3, is SQTIHQWPATLVQPVGSPLSLECTVEGTSNPNLYWYRQAAGRGLQLLFYSVGIGQISSEVPQNLSASRPQDRQFILSSKKLLLSDSGFYLCAWKLAGDAGELFFGEGSRLTVL.

This sequence joins TRBV6-6 and TRBJ2-2; no definite D call. CDR3 size: 16 residues. The V end was cut by 5 bases, the J end by 1 base, with 14 bases between. Germline assignment: CDR1 MNHNY and CDR2 SVGAGI (reference sequence). The chain's CDR3 is CASSRLGQVNTGELFF. CDR3 coding DNA: TGTGCCAGCAGTCGCTTAGGTCAGGTGAACACCGGGGAGCTGTTTTTT.

In its sample, this clone was seen once. The CDR3 sequence: CASSLGANTGELFF. The CDR3 DNA sequence: TGTGCCAGCAGCTTAGGCGCGAACACCGGGGAGCTGTTTTTT. J is TRBJ2-2 and V is TRBV7-9; D is uncertain. V shed 1 base and J shed 0 bases, with 3 bases lying between them. Germline CDR1 SEHNR, CDR2 FQNEAQ (reference sequence). The CDR3 totals 14 residues. The full variable domain, completed using reference TRBV7-9 and TRBJ2-2, is DTGVSQNPRHKITKRGQNVTFRCDPISEHNRLYWYRQTLGQGPEFLTYFQNEAQLEKSRLLSDRFSAERPKGSFSTLEIQRTEQGDSAMYLCASSLGANTGELFFGEGSRLTVL.

The V call is TRBV2, the J call TRBJ2-7; 7 bases align to TRBD1. Trimming cost V 4 bases and J 4 bases; bases outside gene matches: 7. The CDR3 sequence is 14 residues long. Per the germline V gene, CDR1 is SNHLY and CDR2 is FYNNEI. The CDR3 sequence: CASSGRQGSYEQYF. Here the CDR3 DNA reads TGTGCCAGCAGTGGCCGACAGGGATCGTACGAGCAGTACTTC. Combining the CDR3 with reference TRBV2 and TRBJ2-7 gives the whole variable domain EPEVTQTPSHQVTQMGQEVILRCVPISNHLYFYWYRQILGQKVEFLVSFYNNEISEKSEIFDDQFSVERPDGSNFTLKIRSTKLEDSAMYFCASSGRQGSYEQYFGPGTRLTVT.

V usage is TRBV11-2 and J usage is TRBJ2-7; D might be TRBD1 (5 bases). Looked up from germline, CDR1 is SGHAT and CDR2 is FQNNGV. CDR3 size: 15 residues. The germline V and J ends were trimmed by 4 bases and 6 bases, with 19 bases remaining between them. CDR3 amino acids: CASSSPKQGPGEQYF. The CDR3 nucleotides read TGTGCCAGCAGCTCACCTAAGCAGGGCCCGGGCGAGCAGTACTTC.

This clone appeared once. This sequence joins TRBV6-6 and TRBJ1-4, with D tentatively TRBD1 (6 bases). Trimming removed 6 bases at V and 0 bases at J, with 11 bases between. Germline-derived CDR1 and CDR2 are MNHNY and SVGAGI (reference sequence). This CDR3 comprises 15 residues. The chain's CDR3 is CASRMDSATNEKLFF. For the CDR3, the DNA is TGTGCCAGCAGGATGGACAGTGCAACTAATGAAAAACTGTTTTTT.

The chain joins TRBV19 to TRBJ2-2; 7 nucleotides match TRBD2. The CDR3 runs to 15 residues. Per germline, CDR1 LNHDA and CDR2 SQIVND (reference sequence). J was trimmed by 4 bases and V by 6 bases; bases with no gene match: 8. CDR3 residues: CASRIDTGGTGELFF. The CDR3 DNA is TGTGCCAGTAGAATCGACACGGGGGGCACCGGGGAGCTGTTTTTT.

The chain combines TRBV9 with TRBJ2-6; D unresolved. This CDR3 comprises 15 residues. CDR1 is SGDLS, CDR2 YYNGEE, per germline. Trimming stripped 1 base from V and 2 bases from J, with 7 bases between. Written as DNA, the CDR3 is TGTGCCAGCAGCGTAACGGTAACTGGGGCCAACGTCCTGACTTTC. Its protein is CASSVTVTGANVLTF.

The J gene is TRBJ1-1, the V gene TRBV29-1; 7 bases agree with TRBD1. Trimming at V came to 1 base and at J to 5 bases, leaving 4 bases not matched to a gene. The CDR3 has 13 amino acids. The V gene's germline CDR1 is SQVTM and CDR2 ANQGSEA. CDR3 DNA: TGCAGCGTTGAAGGCGGGGACAGAACTGAAGCTTTCTTT. Translation: CSVEGGDRTEAFF.

The rearrangement joins TRBV9 to TRBJ2-1, with TRBD1 matching over 8 bases. This CDR3 region has 14 residues. Germline V gives CDR1 SGDLS, CDR2 YYNGEE. J gave up 5 bases and V 3 bases, and 4 bases lay outside the gene matches. The CDR3 loop reads CASSAGQGDNEQFF. CDR3 DNA sequence: TGTGCCAGCAGCGCCGGACAGGGAGACAATGAGCAGTTCTTC.

The chain uses TRBV28 and TRBJ2-2; 10 positions agree with TRBD2. CDR1 and CDR2 (germline): MDHEN, SYDVKM. There are 16 residues in the CDR3. V lost 6 bases to trimming and J lost 4 bases; unmatched junction nucleotides: 8. DNA of the CDR3: TGTGCCAGCAGACCCAGCGGGAGGGCCGTCACCGGGGAGCTGTTTTTT. It is translated as CASRPSGRAVTGELFF.

This chain connects TRBV6-1 to TRBJ2-1, with 10 nucleotides matching TRBD2. This CDR3 is 15 amino acids long. V shed 2 bases and J 10 bases; nucleotides not matched to a gene: 8. Germline assignment: CDR1 MNHNS and CDR2 SASEGT. Written as DNA, the CDR3 is TGTGCCAGCAGTGAACATCAACTAGCGGGACGGGAGCAGTTCTTC. Its translation: CASSEHQLAGREQFF.

The chain employs TRBV30 and TRBJ2-3; 7 bases map to TRBD2. Losses at the gene ends were 1 base for V and 2 bases for J; bases not matched to a gene: 3. Germline CDR1 GTSNPN, CDR2 SVGIG (reference sequence). The CDR3 is made up of 14 amino acids. The CDR3: CAWSASGFTDTQYF. The CDR3 DNA follows: TGTGCCTGGAGTGCTAGCGGTTTCACAGATACGCAGTATTTT. Together with reference TRBV30 and TRBJ2-3, the CDR3 gives the full variable domain: SQTIHQWPATLVQPVGSPLSLECTVEGTSNPNLYWYRQAAGRGLQLLFYSVGIGQISSEVPQNLSASRPQDRQFILSSKKLLLSDSGFYLCAWSASGFTDTQYFGPGTRLTVL.

This clone came up once. The chain is built from TRBV19 and TRBJ2-7; TRBD1 agrees at 8 bases. This CDR3 comprises 14 residues. Trimming cost V 4 bases and J 4 bases; bases outside gene matches: 6. The V gene's germline CDR1 is LNHDA and CDR2 SQIVND (reference sequence). The DNA of the CDR3 is TGTGCCAGTAGTACAGGACAGGGTTGGTACGAGCAGTACTTC. Its translation: CASSTGQGWYEQYF.

The V gene is TRBV10-2, the J gene TRBJ2-7; TRBD2 matches at 12 bases. With V trimmed by 5 bases and J by 5 bases, 7 bases remained unmatched. In germline, CDR1 is WSHSY, CDR2 SAAADI. The CDR3 contains 15 residues. Here the CDR3 DNA reads TGCGCCAGCAGTCGACTAGCGGGAGTTTCCGACGAGCAGTACGTC. This sequence encodes CASSRLAGVSDEQYV.

By share, this clone counts as medium-sized. The V gene is TRBV18, the J gene TRBJ1-6; 9 bases line up with TRBD1. Per the germline V gene, CDR1 is KGHSH and CDR2 is LQKENI. This CDR3 is 16 amino acids long. Trimming at V came to 1 base and at J to 7 bases, leaving 5 bases not matched to a gene. The CDR3 region is CASSPLPTGGNSPLHF. CDR3 bases: TGTGCCAGCTCACCACTCCCGACAGGGGGGAATTCACCCCTCCACTTT.

This rearrangement joins TRBV3-1 (or the pseudogene TRBV3-2) to TRBJ2-1; 9 positions agree with TRBD2. Germline V CDR1 and CDR2: LGHDT, YNNKEL (reference sequence). With V trimmed by 4 bases and J by 9 bases, 10 bases remained unmatched. The CDR3 sequence is 15 residues long. DNA for the CDR3: TGTGCCAGCAGCCTATTAGCGGGAGCTCGTTTTGAGCAGTTCTTC. It yields the protein CASSLLAGARFEQFF.

V gene TRBV5-5 combines with J gene TRBJ2-3; 7 nucleotides line up with TRBD2. In germline, CDR1 is SGHKS, CDR2 YYEKEE (reference sequence). CDR3 length: 13 amino acids. Unmatched junction bases numbered 1, after V lost 3 bases and J lost 3 bases. The CDR3 spells CASSWEGTDTQYF. The CDR3 coding sequence is TGTGCCAGCAGCTGGGAGGGGACAGATACGCAGTATTTT.

This clone was counted once. The chain uses TRBV7-9 and TRBJ2-4; D may be TRBD1 (6 bases). Germline CDR1 reads SEHNR; CDR2 reads FQNEAQ (reference sequence). There are 13 residues in the CDR3. V shed 1 base and J shed 8 bases, with 9 bases lying between them. The CDR3 spells CASSLDRVDIQYF. Here the CDR3 DNA reads TGTGCCAGCAGCTTAGACAGGGTAGACATTCAGTACTTC.

The CDR3 nucleotides are TGTGCCAGCAGCTTTGGGACAGGTTCCTACGAGCAGTACTTC. Translating gives CASSFGTGSYEQYF. The chain links TRBV11-2 to TRBJ2-7; TRBD1 aligns across 8 bases. The CDR3 runs to 14 residues. Germline V gives CDR1 SGHAT, CDR2 FQNNGV. The trim removed 3 bases at V and 1 base at J, leaving 2 bases unmatched.

The chain joins TRBV16 to TRBJ1-1, with 9 bases lining up with TRBD1. V dropped 6 bases and J dropped 2; count of bases not matched to a gene: 7. The germline V gene has CDR1 KGHSY and CDR2 FQNENV. CDR3 length: 15 residues. Here the CDR3 reads CASRKLQGANTEAFF. The CDR3 bases are TGTGCCAGCAGAAAGTTACAGGGGGCAAACACTGAAGCTTTCTTT. Drawing the rest from reference TRBV16 and TRBJ1-1, the complete variable domain is GEEVAQTPKHLVRGEGQKAKLYCAPIKGHSYVFWYQQVLKNEFKFLISFQNENVFDETGMPKERFSAKCLPNSPCSLEIQATKLEDSAVYFCASRKLQGANTEAFFGQGTRLTVV.

This clone was seen repeatedly, ten times or more. The J gene is TRBJ1-2, the V gene TRBV10-3; the D gene is possibly TRBD1 (6 bases). Trimming removed 6 bases from V and 8 bases from J, with 19 bases in between. The germline gives CDR1 ENHRY, CDR2 SYGVKD. CDR3 length: 14 residues. CDR3 in amino acids: CAISDQVARGGYTF. CDR3 in DNA: TGTGCCATCAGCGACCAGGTTGCGAGGGGGGGCTACACCTTC.

The chain uses TRBV5-1 and TRBJ2-7; tentatively, D is TRBD2 (5 bases). This CDR3 contains 13 residues. Germline V gives CDR1 SGHRS, CDR2 YFSETQ. Trimming pared 1 base from V and 9 bases from J, leaving 14 bases between. DNA for the CDR3: TGCGCCAGCAGCTTGCCTAGCTCCGAAATGCAGTACTTC. It encodes CASSLPSSEMQYF.

The chain links TRBV6-6 to TRBJ1-5, with D unclear. V lost 5 bases to trimming and J lost 5 bases, with 13 bases between them. Looked up from germline, CDR1 is MNHNY and CDR2 is SVGAGI (reference sequence). The CDR3 loop spans 14 amino acids. The CDR3 loop is CASSPVGPDQPQHF. CDR3 sequence (DNA): TGTGCCAGCAGTCCTGTTGGGCCTGATCAGCCCCAGCATTTT.

V is TRBV4-2 and J is TRBJ1-2; 12 nucleotides match TRBD1. CDR1 and CDR2 from the germline V gene are LGHNA and YNFKEQ. With V trimmed by 0 bases and J by 8 bases, 10 bases remained unmatched. This CDR3 is 17 amino acids long. The CDR3 here is CASSQDSRDRGRDGYTF. The CDR3 DNA follows: TGTGCCAGCAGCCAAGATAGCCGGGACAGGGGGCGCGACGGCTACACCTTC.

The chain employs TRBV30 and TRBJ1-2; a possible D gene is TRBD1 (6 bases). From germline, CDR1 is GTSNPN and CDR2 SVGIG (reference sequence). The length of the CDR3 is 15 residues. Trimming shortened V by 0 bases and J by 1 base, and 12 bases separated the two germline ends. CDR3 sequence reads: CAWSVAPGVNYGYTF. CDR3 bases: TGTGCCTGGAGTGTTGCCCCAGGGGTTAACTATGGCTACACCTTC.

This chain uses TRBV5-6 with TRBJ1-2; 7 bases match TRBD1. Germline V CDR1 and CDR2: SGHDT, YYEEEE. J was trimmed by 4 bases and V by 4 bases; bases with no gene match: 10. The CDR3 runs 15 residues. CDR3 loop: CASSPGDRTFYGYTF. The CDR3 DNA follows: TGTGCCAGCAGCCCTGGGGACAGAACTTTCTATGGCTACACCTTC. The whole variable domain, remainder taken from reference TRBV5-6 and TRBJ1-2, is DAGVTQSPTHLIKTRGQQVTLRCSPKSGHDTVSWYQQALGQGPQFIFQYYEEEERQRGNFPDRFSGHQFPNYSSELNVNALLLGDSALYLCASSPGDRTFYGYTFGSGTRLTVV.

About this clone itself: A junction boundary mismatches the germline segment, possibly from a read error. The chain has TRBV18 and TRBJ1-4; 7 nucleotides align to TRBD1. In germline, CDR1 is KGHSH, CDR2 LQKENI. This CDR3 spans 15 amino acids. DNA for the CDR3: TGTGCCAGCTCATCACCGGGACAGATGGGGGAAAAACTGTTTTTT. Translated: CASSSPGQMGEKLFF. The full variable domain, with the rest looked up from reference TRBV18 and TRBJ1-4, is NAGVMQNPRHLVRRRGQEARLRCSPMKGHSHVYWYRQLPEEGLKFMVYLQKENIIDESGMPKERFSAEFPKEGPSILRIQQVVRGDSAAYFCASSSPGQMGEKLFFGSGTQLSVL.

This clone was recorded once. The rearrangement uses TRBV3-1 (or the pseudogene TRBV3-2) and TRBJ2-3, with 9 bases identical to TRBD2. The CDR3 consists of 16 residues. Unmatched junction bases numbered 3, after V lost 2 bases and J lost 0 bases. Per the germline V gene, CDR1 is LGHDT and CDR2 is YNNKEL (reference sequence). The CDR3 DNA is TGTGCCAGCAGCCAAAGACTAGCGGATAGCACAGATACGCAGTATTTT. Translation: CASSQRLADSTDTQYF.

This clone was counted only a few times. J is TRBJ2-1 and V is TRBV2, with TRBD2 identical over 10 bases. In germline, CDR1 is SNHLY, CDR2 FYNNEI. V gave up 6 bases and J gave up 4 bases; unmatched junction bases: 9. This CDR3 comprises 16 residues. CDR3 sequence reads: CASRPRTSGLYNEQFF. The CDR3 DNA reads TGTGCCAGCAGGCCCCGGACTAGCGGCTTATACAATGAGCAGTTCTTC.

The chain links TRBV4-3 to TRBJ2-4, with a possible D match to TRBD2 (5 bases). V lost 0 bases to trimming and J lost 6 bases, with 12 bases between them. The germline CDR1 and CDR2 sequences are LGHNA and YSLEER. This CDR3 has 15 residues. The CDR3 sequence: CASSQELAIRNIQYF. In DNA, the CDR3 is TGCGCCAGCAGCCAAGAGCTAGCTATTAGAAACATTCAGTACTTC.